These T cell receptor beta chains were read from a single sample in a study of blood T cell repertoires in COVID-19. TCRdb keeps only in-frame clones here, not all; method: immunoSEQ multiplex PCR. The table includes fewer than 50,000 clones, almost 90% detected once. The sample taken for sequencing was peripheral blood. Receptors originate from a man aged 55 to 70 with active or convalescent COVID-19. The CDR3 runs from the conserved cysteine through the conserved F or W. A D gene is named only where the DNA matches it firmly. The size field is filled for only some rows; it gives once, few, many or a size class.

D | J | V | size | DNA | CDR3
TRBD1 | TRBJ1-2 | TRBV7-2 | NA | TGTGCCAGCAGCTGGGACAGGGCCTATGGCTACACCTTC | CASSWDRAYGYTF
NA | TRBJ1-1 | TRBV7-3 | NA | TGTGCCAGCAGCAGAGGCAGTACGAACACTGAAGCTTTCTTT | CASSRGSTNTEAFF
TRBD2 | TRBJ2-1 | TRBV24-1 | NA | TGTGCCACCAGTGATCAAAGGAGCGGGAGCAATGAGCAGTTCTTC | CATSDQRSGSNEQFF
TRBD1 | TRBJ2-1 | TRBV5-1 | NA | TGCGCCAGCAGCTCCTCCGGGACAGGGTTACTGACGGGAGGTCTAAGAGAGCAGTTCTTC | CASSSSGTGLLTGGLREQFF
NA | TRBJ2-2 | TRBV14 | NA | TGTGCCAGCAGCCTCCGGCGTATTAGCGGCGCCGGGGAGCTGTTTTTT | CASSLRRISGAGELFF
NA | TRBJ2-2 | TRBV2 | NA | TGTGCCAGCAGTGAAACAGGGCCGAACACCGGGGAGCTGTTTTTT | CASSETGPNTGELFF
NA | TRBJ2-1 | TRBV6-5 | NA | TGTGCCAACCCTAGCGCCCGCTCCTACAATGAGCAGTTCTTC | CANPSARSYNEQFF
TRBD2 | TRBJ2-3 | TRBV5-1 | NA | TGCGCCAGCAGCTCGTCGTCGGAGACTAGCGGAATGACCGATACGCAGTATTTT | CASSSSSETSGMTDTQYF
NA | TRBJ1-2 | TRBV6-1 | NA | TGTGCCAGCAGTGAAGGAGGGGGCTATGGCTACACCTTC | CASSEGGGYGYTF
NA | TRBJ2-7 | TRBV9 | few | TGTGCCAGCAGCGTAGTTGGCAGCTCCTACGAGCAGTACTTC | CASSVVGSSYEQYF
TRBD1 | TRBJ1-1 | TRBV6-5 | NA | TGTGCCAGCAGTAAACAGGGGCCCCTGAACACTGAAGCTTTCTTT | CASSKQGPLNTEAFF
TRBD1 | TRBJ2-7 | TRBV6-5 | NA | TGTGCCAGCAGTCCCAAGGCGACAGGGGGTCACGAGCAGTACTTC | CASSPKATGGHEQYF
TRBD1 | TRBJ1-3 | TRBV6-1 | NA | TGTGCCAGCAGTGAAAAGGGGACAGGCTCTGGAAACACCATATATTTT | CASSEKGTGSGNTIYF
TRBD1 | TRBJ2-2 | TRBV29-1 | NA | TGCAGCGTTGAGTGGTGGCCAGGGGGCACCGGGGAGCTGTTTTTT | CSVEWWPGGTGELFF
TRBD2 | TRBJ2-5 | TRBV7-9 | NA | TGTGCCAGCAGCCCTCGACTAGCGGGAGGTCTCCAAGAGACCCAGTACTTC | CASSPRLAGGLQETQYF
NA | TRBJ2-1 | TRBV19 | NA | TGTGCCAGTAGCGACTGGCTAGACCCACCCTTTACCAATGAGCAGTTCTTC | CASSDWLDPPFTNEQFF
TRBD1 | TRBJ2-3 | TRBV28 | NA | TGTGCCAGCAGCGAACAGGGGGCTGGTTGGGATAGCACAGATACGCAGTATTTT | CASSEQGAGWDSTDTQYF
NA | TRBJ1-5 | TRBV5-1 | NA | TGCGCCAGCAGCGTCGGGGGAGGCAATCAGCCCCAGCATTTT | CASSVGGGNQPQHF
TRBD1 | TRBJ1-3 | TRBV2 | few | TGTGCCAGCAGATATGGACAGGGGGGAGGAAACACCATATATTTT | CASRYGQGGGNTIYF
NA | TRBJ1-5 | TRBV19 | NA | TGTGCCAGTACCTCAGTTAGCAATCAGCCCCAGCATTTT | CASTSVSNQPQHF
NA | TRBJ2-4 | TRBV6-5 | NA | TGTGCCAGCAGGTCGCTAAGGGGTGGGGGGAACATTCAGTACTTC | CASRSLRGGGNIQYF
NA | TRBJ2-2 | TRBV6-5 | NA | TGTGCCAGCAGATTACTAGGCGGATACACCGGGGAGCTGTTTTTT | CASRLLGGYTGELFF
NA | TRBJ2-1 | TRBV7-2 | NA | TGTGCCAGCAGCTTCGGCGGGCGCTACAATGAGCAGTTCTTC | CASSFGGRYNEQFF
NA | TRBJ2-7 | TRBV7-2 | NA | TGTGCCAGCAGCTTCGGGGGGCGTTACGAGCAGTACTTC | CASSFGGRYEQYF
TRBD2 | TRBJ2-5 | TRBV2 | NA | TGTGCCAGCAACTGGCAGCAATCAAGTAGCGGGAGTGGGGAGACCCAGTACTTC | CASNWQQSSSGSGETQYF
TRBD1 | TRBJ1-5 | TRBV19 | NA | TGTGCCAGTAGTATGGGACAGGGAGGGCAGCCCCAGCATTTT | CASSMGQGGQPQHF
TRBD2 | TRBJ2-3 | TRBV28 | few | TGTGCCAGCAGTTTTTTCCGGCGGGAGAGGGCAGATACGCAGTATTTT | CASSFFRRERADTQYF
NA | TRBJ2-7 | TRBV11-2 | once | TGTGCCAGCAGAACCCCCGGGAACTCCTACGAGCAGTACTTC | CASRTPGNSYEQYF
NA | TRBJ2-7 | TRBV11-1 | NA | TGTGCCAGCAGTCTCGGGGTTACAAAGGTCTTCCACGAGCAGTACTTC | CASSLGVTKVFHEQYF
TRBD2 | TRBJ2-5 | TRBV4-1 | few | TGCGCCAGCAGCCAAGGATTATCCGGACTAGCGGGAAGTGGGGAGACCCAGTACTTC | CASSQGLSGLAGSGETQYF
NA | TRBJ2-3 | TRBV19 | NA | TGTGCCAGTACACGGGCAGGGTTGGCAGATACGCAGTATTTT | CASTRAGLADTQYF
NA | TRBJ2-5 | TRBV7-9 | NA | TGTGCCAGCAGCTTAGCCAGTGAGACCCAGTACTTC | CASSLASETQYF
NA | TRBJ1-1 | TRBV4-2 | NA | TGTGCCAGCAGCCACCCCGGGAGGAACACTGAAGCTTTCTTT | CASSHPGRNTEAFF
NA | TRBJ2-1 | TRBV24-1 | NA | TGTGCCACCAGTGATACCACAGGGAGCTCCTACAATGAGCAGTTCTTC | CATSDTTGSSYNEQFF
NA | TRBJ2-7 | TRBV29-1 | NA | TGCAGCGTTGATGATGGGGGGTATCCCTACGAGCAGTACTTC | CSVDDGGYPYEQYF
TRBD2 | TRBJ2-2 | TRBV11-3 | NA | TGTGCCAGCAGCTCAACTAGCGGGAGGGCCACCGGGGAGCTGTTTTTT | CASSSTSGRATGELFF
NA | TRBJ1-2 | TRBV5-4 | NA | TGTGCCAGCAGCTTGGGTCTAGGGGACTATGGCTACACCTTC | CASSLGLGDYGYTF
NA | TRBJ2-7 | TRBV28 | NA | TGTGCCAGCAGGACCCCGGGGGACTACGAGCAGTACTTC | CASRTPGDYEQYF
NA | TRBJ2-3 | TRBV7-2 | NA | TGTGCCAGCAGCTGGGGGAGGACCACAGATACGCAGTATTTT | CASSWGRTTDTQYF
TRBD1 | TRBJ1-4 | TRBV11-2 | NA | TGTGCCAGCAGCTTACAGGGGGCGCAAGGAGAAAAACTGTTTTTT | CASSLQGAQGEKLFF
TRBD2 | TRBJ2-2 | TRBV7-2 | NA | TGTGCCAGCAGCTTAGTCCCGCTGCTAGCGGGGAACACCGGGGAGCTGTTTTTT | CASSLVPLLAGNTGELFF
NA | TRBJ1-5 | TRBV28 | NA | TGTGCCAGCAGCCCAGAACAGGGCGGCAATCAGCCCCAGCATTTT | CASSPEQGGNQPQHF
TRBD1 | TRBJ2-7 | TRBV7-9 | NA | TGTGCCAGCAGCTCACAGGGGTACGAGCAGTACTTC | CASSSQGYEQYF
NA | TRBJ1-6 | TRBV12-2 | NA | TGTGCAAGTCGCTTAGCGGACAGGGGACAGTCCTATAATTCACCCCTCCACTTT | CASRLADRGQSYNSPLHF
TRBD2 | TRBJ2-5 | TRBV6-5 | NA | TGTGCCAGCAGTAGACTAGCGGAGCACCAAGAGACCCAGTACTTC | CASSRLAEHQETQYF
NA | TRBJ1-5 | TRBV19 | NA | TGTGCCAGTAGTACCCAACAGGGCTGGGTACATTTT | CASSTQQGWVHF
TRBD1 | TRBJ2-2 | TRBV5-1 | NA | TGCGCCAGCAGCTTCAGCCAGGGGGCGGTCGGGGAGCTGTTTTTT | CASSFSQGAVGELFF
NA | TRBJ1-5 | TRBV10-3 | NA | TGTGCCATCAGTGAGGAGTCAGGGGCCCAGCCCCAGCATTTT | CAISEESGAQPQHF
NA | TRBJ2-2 | TRBV27 | NA | TGTGCCAGCAGTTACCGAACCCCCGGGGGCACCGGGGAGCTGTTTTTT | CASSYRTPGGTGELFF